One and the same sample provided the 5 T cell receptor beta chains below, sequenced in a study of T cells in Graves' hyperthyroidism and ophthalmopathy. Amplification targeted TCR beta CDR3 regions from RNA transcripts. HTBI primers were the set used in a first-round RT-PCR of the TCR CDR3. TCRdb recomputed calls from the multiplex PCR reads with MiXCR, one row per CDR3 protein. Found here are over 200,000 distinct CDR3 sequences, about 15% of them singletons; the top ten hold about 14%. The sample was blood. These receptor sequences come from a woman aged 40 to 55 with Graves' hyperthyroidism that later progressed to Graves' ophthalmopathy.

This clonotype was observed many times. The CDR3 loop is CASSSGTNYYEQYF. CDR3 nucleotide sequence: TGTGCCAGCAGTTCCGGGACAAATTATTACGAGCAGTACTTC. V is TRBV28 and J is TRBJ2-7, with D possibly TRBD1 on 6 matching bases. V was trimmed by 4 bases and J by 4 bases, leaving 14 bases between them. Germline V gene data show CDR1 as MDHEN and CDR2 as SYDVKM. The CDR3 length is 14 residues.

This clonotype was counted ten times or more. This sequence joins TRBV2 and TRBJ2-5; a possible D gene is TRBD1 (5 bases). This CDR3 is built from 11 residues. The V end lost 8 bases, the J end lost 10 bases, and 14 bases lay between the germline ends. The germline CDR1 and CDR2 sequences are SNHLY and FYNNEI. CDR3 loop: CASLGASVQYF. Written as DNA, the CDR3 is TGTGCCAGCCTAGGGGCATCGGTCCAGTACTTC.

The table lists this clonotype with a few counts. This rearrangement joins TRBV9 to TRBJ1-1, with D unclear. Looked up from germline, CDR1 is SGDLS and CDR2 is YYNGEE. Trimming stripped 0 bases from V and 4 bases from J, with 10 bases between. CDR3 length equals 14 residues. DNA for the CDR3: TGTGCCAGCAGCGTAGTGGGGTATGGCACTGAAGCTTTCTTT. Protein sequence: CASSVVGYGTEAFF.

This clonotype was recorded at least ten times. The chain carries TRBV9 and TRBJ1-1; D not certain. V lost 4 bases, J lost 6 bases, and 16 bases lay in between. This CDR3 has 14 residues. The germline CDR1 and CDR2 sequences are SGDLS and YYNGEE. The CDR3 bases are TGTGCCAGCAGCCCAGACATAAGGGTCGCTGAAGCTTTCTTT. Protein product: CASSPDIRVAEAFF.

This clonotype was counted many times. The chain couples TRBV12-3 or TRBV12-4 to TRBJ2-7; D may be TRBD1 or TRBD2 (6 bases each). The CDR3 has 15 amino acids. The germline V and J ends were trimmed by 8 bases and 0 bases, with 17 bases remaining between them. The CDR3 protein is CASLGGSKSSYEQYF. For the CDR3, the DNA is TGTGCCAGCTTGGGGGGCTCTAAAAGCTCCTACGAGCAGTACTTC.